The next 27 T cell receptor beta chains were all read from a single sample in a study of T cell responses to AZD1222 COVID-19 vaccine. Measured with immunoSEQ multiplex PCR; TCRdb has only the in-frame clones, and not every one. The table has 60,000 to 80,000 clones, around nine tenths seen once. The sequencing here drew on peripheral blood, taken on day 0 of AZD1222 vaccination. Receptors originate from an adult in good health.

The chain combines TRBV6-4 with TRBJ1-3, with a tentative D call TRBD1 (5 bases). Germline V gene sequence: CDR1 MRHNA, CDR2 SNTAGT. The V and J ends lost 5 bases and 4 bases respectively, with 9 bases between them. This CDR3 comprises 13 residues. CDR3 sequence reads: CASSPDTGNTIYF. The DNA of the CDR3 is TGTGCCAGCAGTCCGGACACCGGAAACACCATATATTTT.

The chain uses TRBV18 and TRBJ1-1, with a weak D call TRBD1 (6 bases). The CDR3 extends over 14 amino acids. V was shortened by 2 bases and J by 5 bases, with 12 bases between the two germline ends. The germline V gene encodes CDR1 KGHSH and CDR2 LQKENI. Here the CDR3 reads CASSPSEGVTEAFF. The DNA of the CDR3 is TGTGCCAGCTCACCAAGCGAGGGGGTGACTGAAGCTTTCTTT.

The chain joins TRBV5-5 to TRBJ2-5; 9 nucleotides agree with TRBD1. The length of the CDR3 is 16 residues. The V and J ends lost 0 bases and 4 bases, in that order; junction bases with no gene match: 7. The germline V gene has CDR1 SGHKS and CDR2 YYEKEE (reference sequence). CDR3: CASSLGHRGLGETQYF. CDR3 nucleotide sequence: TGTGCCAGCAGCTTGGGGCACAGGGGGCTTGGAGAGACCCAGTACTTC.

The chain couples TRBV6-5 to TRBJ1-1; TRBD1 agrees at 7 bases. J gave up 3 bases and V 11 bases, and 12 bases lay outside the gene matches. This CDR3 contains 14 residues. The germline V gene has CDR1 MNHEY and CDR2 SVGAGI. The CDR3 bases are TGTGCCGCCCAAGGGGGCGCGACGGACACTGAAGCTTTCTTT. It encodes CAAQGGATDTEAFF.

The V and J genes are TRBV19 and TRBJ1-2; perhaps TRBD1 as D (5 bases). V dropped 7 bases and J dropped 6 bases, with 18 bases sitting between them. CDR3 length: 14 amino acids. Looked up from germline, CDR1 is LNHDA and CDR2 is SQIVND (reference sequence). As DNA, the CDR3 is TGTGCCAGTAAAATCCAAAGGGGCTCCAATGGCTACACCTTC. Amino acid sequence: CASKIQRGSNGYTF.

J is TRBJ1-4 and V is TRBV5-4, with a tentative D call TRBD1 (6 bases). Germline assignment: CDR1 SGHNT and CDR2 YYREEE (reference sequence). The CDR3 sequence is 15 residues long. Trimming took 4 bases from V and 2 from J, leaving 12 bases between them. Here the CDR3 DNA reads TGTGCCAGCAGCCGGGGGGGCGGTACTAATGAAAAACTGTTTTTT. Its translation is CASSRGGGTNEKLFF.

The genes are TRBV7-8 and TRBJ2-2; 7 positions agree with TRBD1. CDR3 length: 14 amino acids. The germline gives CDR1 SGHVS, CDR2 FQNEAQ. V shed 7 bases, J shed 0 bases, and the junction held 2 bases outside the gene matches. The CDR3 nucleotides read TGTGCCAGCAACAGGGGTGCGAACACCGGGGAGCTGTTTTTT. It encodes CASNRGANTGELFF.

This sequence joins TRBV12-3 or TRBV12-4 and TRBJ1-6; D unclear. Trimming pared 3 bases from V and 15 bases from J, leaving 15 bases between. The CDR3 runs to 13 residues. The CDR3 region is CASSFPPHGLLHF. The CDR3 DNA is TGTGCCAGCAGTTTTCCTCCTCATGGGCTCCTCCACTTT.

The chain combines TRBV6-1 with TRBJ1-5, with TRBD1 matching 7 bases. Germline CDR1 reads MNHNS; CDR2 reads SASEGT. With V trimmed by 3 bases and J by 6 bases, 5 bases remained unmatched. The CDR3 length is 14 residues. The CDR3 bases are TGTGCCAGCAGTGATCACAGGGGTACTCAGCCCCAGCATTTT. Encoded protein: CASSDHRGTQPQHF.

This chain joins TRBV11-2 and TRBJ1-6, with D perhaps TRBD1 (6 bases). Between the trimmed V and J ends, which lost 6 bases and 6 bases, there was a span of 9 bases. This CDR3 is built from 13 residues. Germline loops: CDR1 SGHAT, CDR2 FQNNGV. CDR3 nucleotide sequence: TGTGCCAGCAGTACGGACAGTAATTCACCCCTCCACTTT. Its protein is CASSTDSNSPLHF.

This rearrangement joins TRBV9 to TRBJ2-5, with 9 nucleotides matching TRBD2. The CDR3 runs 16 residues. Trimming cost V 1 base and J 2 bases; bases outside gene matches: 6. Per the germline V gene, CDR1 is SGDLS and CDR2 is YYNGEE. CDR3 sequence reads: CASSVSAGGKQETQYF. The DNA for the CDR3 is TGTGCCAGCAGCGTATCAGCGGGGGGTAAACAAGAGACCCAGTACTTC.

The chain carries TRBV7-2 and TRBJ2-1, with D tentatively TRBD2 (6 bases). CDR1 and CDR2 (germline): SGHTA, FQGNSA. The CDR3 length is 15 residues. Trimming took 5 bases from V and 3 from J, leaving 14 bases between them. Here the CDR3 reads CASSPPGDFYNEQFF. The CDR3 DNA is TGTGCCAGCAGCCCTCCGGGGGACTTCTACAATGAGCAGTTCTTC.

This clone was seen just once. This chain connects TRBV27 to TRBJ1-4; no firm D call. Germline values: CDR1 MNHEY, CDR2 SMNVEV (reference sequence). V was trimmed by 5 bases and J by 0 bases, leaving 10 bases between them. There are 15 residues in the CDR3. The CDR3, as DNA: TGTGCCAGCAGTCTCCTGGGCCCAACTAATGAAAAACTGTTTTTT. Translating it yields CASSLLGPTNEKLFF.

This rearrangement joins TRBV18 to TRBJ1-5; maybe TRBD1 (5 bases). Germline lookup yields CDR1 KGHSH and CDR2 LQKENI. The V gene lost 4 bases and the J gene lost 4 bases, with 11 bases spanning the gap. This CDR3 spans 14 amino acids. The CDR3 coding sequence is TGTGCCAGCTCACAACAGGTCGGAAATCAGCCCCAGCATTTT. It yields the protein CASSQQVGNQPQHF.

The rearrangement joins TRBV12-5 to TRBJ1-6; D uncertain. CDR3 length equals 14 residues. Trimming removed 0 bases at V and 7 bases at J, with 7 bases between. CDR1 LGHNT and CDR2 FRNRAP come from the germline V gene. In nucleotides, the CDR3 is TGTGCTAGTGGTTTGGTACCCAACAATTCACCCCTCCACTTT. Its translation: CASGLVPNNSPLHF.

This clone showed up just a few times. The rearrangement joins TRBV4-1 to TRBJ1-5; a weak D match, TRBD1 (5 bases). This CDR3 spans 18 amino acids. Per germline, CDR1 MGHRA and CDR2 YSYEKL. Deletions cut 4 bases from V and 6 bases from J, with 25 bases between. The CDR3 coding sequence is TGCGCCAGCAGCCCCTTCGGGGGGGTTGAAAAGGGTGGTCAGCCCCAGCATTTT. Translated, it gives CASSPFGGVEKGGQPQHF.

The rearrangement uses TRBV21-1 and TRBJ2-7; the table's D call TRBD1 went unverified against the DNA. TRBV21-1 is termed a pseudogene. This CDR3 comprises 15 residues. Here the CDR3 reads CASSKVDTGGCEQYF. The DNA for the CDR3 is TGTGCCAGCAGCAAAGTGGATACAGGGGGCTGCGAGCAGTACTTC.

The genes are TRBV7-2 and TRBJ2-3; D remains ambiguous. The CDR3 contains 15 residues. Germline values: CDR1 SGHTA, CDR2 FQGNSA. Between the trimmed V and J ends, which lost 1 base and 0 bases, there was a span of 8 bases. The CDR3 protein is CASSLVWRSTDTQYF. The CDR3 DNA sequence: TGTGCCAGCAGCTTAGTTTGGAGAAGCACAGATACGCAGTATTTT.

This rearrangement joins TRBV5-6 to TRBJ1-4; D gene uncertain. The ends were cut back, 4 bases at V and 2 bases at J, with 12 bases in the middle. The CDR3 covers 15 residues. Germline CDR1 reads SGHDT; CDR2 reads YYEEEE. The CDR3 spells CASSTPGSTNEKLFF. DNA of the CDR3: TGTGCCAGCAGCACCCCGGGCAGCACTAATGAAAAACTGTTTTTT.

V usage is TRBV5-4 and J usage is TRBJ1-2; D is possibly TRBD1 (5 bases). V lost 4 bases and J 4 bases, leaving 26 bases between the germline ends. CDR3 length equals 18 residues. Looked up from germline, CDR1 is SGHNT and CDR2 is YYREEE (reference sequence). DNA of the CDR3: TGTGCCAGCAGCGACACTTGGGGGGGACGAAGGGCCATCTATGGCTACACCTTC. Translated, it gives CASSDTWGGRRAIYGYTF. Drawing the rest from reference TRBV5-4 and TRBJ1-2, the complete variable domain is ETGVTQSPTHLIKTRGQQVTLRCSSQSGHNTVSWYQQALGQGPQFIFQYYREEENGRGNFPPRFSGLQFPNYSSELNVNALELDDSALYLCASSDTWGGRRAIYGYTFGSGTRLTVV.

The chain has TRBV27 and TRBJ2-7; 9 bases agree with TRBD1. From germline, CDR1 is MNHEY and CDR2 SMNVEV (reference sequence). V was clipped by 6 bases and J by 2 bases; unmatched bases: 11. This CDR3 is built from 16 residues. The CDR3 is CASSPPRGTGPYEQYF. Here the CDR3 DNA reads TGTGCCAGCAGCCCACCCCGCGGGACAGGGCCCTACGAGCAGTACTTC.

The chain joins TRBV19 to TRBJ1-5; 9 bases line up with TRBD1. The CDR3 totals 15 residues. J lost 7 bases, V lost 4 bases, and 8 bases had no gene match. Germline CDR1 reads LNHDA; CDR2 reads SQIVND (reference sequence). CDR3 DNA sequence: TGTGCCAGTAGTAGTCCGGGACAGGGCGTACAGCCCCAGCATTTT. Its translation is CASSSPGQGVQPQHF.

The chain combines TRBV7-9 with TRBJ2-4; TRBD1 might be the D (6 bases). CDR1 is SEHNR, CDR2 FQNEAQ, per germline (reference sequence). The CDR3 sequence is 13 residues long. Trimming removed 5 bases at V and 8 bases at J, with 13 bases between. Here the CDR3 DNA reads TGTGCCAGCAGCCTCGGGGCAGGGGACATTCAGTACTTC. Encoded protein: CASSLGAGDIQYF.

This clone appeared a few times. The V and J genes are TRBV5-8 and TRBJ1-1, with D hard to call. Germline values: CDR1 SGHTS, CDR2 YDEGEE. The CDR3 spans 12 residues. Trimming left V 2 bases short and J 8 bases short, with 10 bases between. DNA for the CDR3: TGTGCCAGCAGCTTATTGAACTTAGAAGCTTTCTTT. Residues: CASSLLNLEAFF.

The chain employs TRBV3-1 (or the pseudogene TRBV3-2) and TRBJ2-1; a possible D gene is TRBD1 (5 bases). Germline values: CDR1 LGHDT, CDR2 YNNKEL (reference sequence). CDR3 length: 15 amino acids. V was pared by 1 base and J by 1 base, with 8 bases between. CDR3 DNA: TGTGCCAGCAGCCAAGGGTCAGGGTCCTACAATGAGCAGTTCTTC. Amino acids: CASSQGSGSYNEQFF.

The chain has TRBV10-3 and TRBJ1-5; D not resolved. The germline CDR1 and CDR2 sequences are ENHRY and SYGVKD. V dropped 2 bases and J dropped 2 bases, with 7 bases sitting between them. The CDR3 extends over 14 amino acids. CDR3 bases: TGTGCCATCAGTGAGGGAGAGGGCAATCAGCCCCAGCATTTT. Translation: CAISEGEGNQPQHF.

This chain uses TRBV19 with TRBJ1-5, with 8 nucleotides matching TRBD1. V lost 5 bases, J lost 7 bases, and 13 bases stayed unmatched. CDR3 length: 16 amino acids. CDR1 and CDR2 (germline): LNHDA, SQIVND (reference sequence). The CDR3 sequence is CASSVGPDRVWQPQHF. The CDR3 DNA reads as TGTGCCAGTAGTGTAGGCCCGGACAGGGTATGGCAGCCCCAGCATTTT. Full variable domain (outside the CDR3, taken from reference TRBV19 and TRBJ1-5): DGGITQSPKYLFRKEGQNVTLSCEQNLNHDAMYWYRQDPGQGLRLIYYSQIVNDFQKGDIAEGYSVSREKKESFPLTVTSAQKNPTAFYLCASSVGPDRVWQPQHFGDGTRLSIL.